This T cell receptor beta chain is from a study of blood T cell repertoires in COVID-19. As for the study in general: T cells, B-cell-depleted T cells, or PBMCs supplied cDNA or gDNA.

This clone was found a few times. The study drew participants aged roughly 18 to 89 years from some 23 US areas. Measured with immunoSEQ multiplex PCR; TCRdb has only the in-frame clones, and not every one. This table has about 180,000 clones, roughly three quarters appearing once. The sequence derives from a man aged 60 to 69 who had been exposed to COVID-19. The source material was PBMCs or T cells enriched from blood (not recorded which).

This chain's CDR3 is CAWSYGLSRETQYF. CDR3 sequence (DNA): TGTGCCTGGAGTTACGGGTTAAGCCGGGAGACCCAGTACTTC. The chain links TRBV30 to TRBJ2-5; no reliable D call. V gave up 2 bases and J gave up 5 bases, with 15 bases separating them. The CDR3 spans 14 residues. In germline, CDR1 is GTSNPN, CDR2 SVGIG (reference sequence).